This T cell receptor (beta chain) is from a study of blood T cells in healthy people across ages. Trimming removed 2 bases from V and 7 bases from J, with 14 bases in between. The length of the CDR3 is 14 residues. The germline V gene has CDR1 LGHNA and CDR2 YSLEER. With a J-beta primer mix and a sample-barcoded 5' primer, a second PCR ran about 6 to 11 cycles. TCRdb ran MiXCR on the 5' RACE reads and lists one entry per CDR3 protein. The table has roughly 1.9 million distinct CDR3 sequences, about two fifths seen once; the top ten hold roughly 23%. The receptor comes from a human donor in good health. The chain links TRBV4-3 to TRBJ1-2, with no clear D. Material: blood. The CDR3 region has the DNA TGCGCCAGCAGCCAATCAACAGCGTCCTCTGGCTACACCTTC. Translating gives CASSQSTASSGYTF.